What follows is one T cell receptor beta chain and its context. The sample originates from a study of beta chain features in type 1 diabetes. TCRB transcripts that were expressed got sequenced, as all of the isolated RNA had been reverse transcribed. Data came from immunoSEQ multiplex PCR; TCRdb stores just in-frame clones and leaves some out. The sample lists about 340,000 clones, less than 10% seen once, with less than 0.45% in the top ten. V was clipped by 3 bases and J by 0 bases, with 7 bases between them. The CDR3 has 14 residues. CDR1 and CDR2 from the germline V gene are SGDLS and YYNGEE. The rearrangement links TRBV9 to TRBJ2-1; D is undetermined. This clonotype was obtained from a woman aged 18 to 35 in good health. Sequencing input: central memory CD4+ T cells from blood. This chain's CDR3 is CASSGGGSYNEQFF. For the CDR3, the DNA is TGTGCCAGCAGCGGAGGCGGCTCCTACAATGAGCAGTTCTTC.